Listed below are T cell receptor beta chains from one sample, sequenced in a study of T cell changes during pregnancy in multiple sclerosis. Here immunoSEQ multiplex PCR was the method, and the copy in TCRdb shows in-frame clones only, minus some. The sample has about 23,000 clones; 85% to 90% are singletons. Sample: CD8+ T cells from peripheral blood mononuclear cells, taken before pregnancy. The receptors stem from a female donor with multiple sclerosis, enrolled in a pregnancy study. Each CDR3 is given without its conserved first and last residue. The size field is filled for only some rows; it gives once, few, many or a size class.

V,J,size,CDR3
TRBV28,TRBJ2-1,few,ASTPQGGYNEQF
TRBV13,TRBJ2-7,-,ASSLAGWEYEQY
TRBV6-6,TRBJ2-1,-,ASSQYNEQF
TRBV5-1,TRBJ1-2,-,ASSLGRGSLFYGYT
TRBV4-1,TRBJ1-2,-,ASSLGTGDYGYT
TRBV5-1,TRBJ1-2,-,ASSPRTGGLANYGYT
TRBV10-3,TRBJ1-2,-,AMKPGQGYGYT
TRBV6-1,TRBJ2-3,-,ASSAGRGGSDTQY
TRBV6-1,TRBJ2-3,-,ASSEVVGDSTDTQY
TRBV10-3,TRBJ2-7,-,AISDRSGGETYEQY
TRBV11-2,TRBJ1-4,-,ASSLGPLLEKLF
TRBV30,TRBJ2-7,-,AWSPPPGQGADEQY
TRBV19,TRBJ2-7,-,ASSIGGGGSYEQY
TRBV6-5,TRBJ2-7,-,ASSYSLRAYEQY
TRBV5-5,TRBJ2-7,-,ASSPTGGVEIHEQY
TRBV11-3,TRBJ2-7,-,ASSFSSYEQY
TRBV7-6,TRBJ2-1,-,ASSLSLRNEQF
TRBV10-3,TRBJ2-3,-,AIRVSGTGGATGTDTQY
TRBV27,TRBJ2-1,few,ASSPSPGGSPRNEQF
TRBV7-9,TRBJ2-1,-,ASRFAGGGSSYNEQF
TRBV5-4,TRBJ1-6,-,ASSLRGHNSPLH
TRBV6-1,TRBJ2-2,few,ASITGTNTGELF
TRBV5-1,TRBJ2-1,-,ASSPGLAAGYSEQF
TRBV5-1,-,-,ASSLGPQGEQY
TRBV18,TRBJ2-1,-,ASSPLWTSGHSYNEQF
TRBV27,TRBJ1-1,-,ASSLTSPNTEAF
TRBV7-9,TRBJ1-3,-,ASSSGDNWNTIY